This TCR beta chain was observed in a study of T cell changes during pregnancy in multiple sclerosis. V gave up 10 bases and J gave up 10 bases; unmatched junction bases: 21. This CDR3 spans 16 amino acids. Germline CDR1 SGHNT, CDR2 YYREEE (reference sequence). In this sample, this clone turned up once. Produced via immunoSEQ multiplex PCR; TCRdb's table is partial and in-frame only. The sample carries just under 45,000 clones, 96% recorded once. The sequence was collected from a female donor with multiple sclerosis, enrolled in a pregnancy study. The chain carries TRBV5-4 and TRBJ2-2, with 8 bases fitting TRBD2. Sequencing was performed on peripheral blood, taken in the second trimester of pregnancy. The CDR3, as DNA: TGTGCCTATAGAAAAATGAGCGGGAGTTGGGCGGCGGAGCTGTTTTTT. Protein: CAYRKMSGSWAAELFF.